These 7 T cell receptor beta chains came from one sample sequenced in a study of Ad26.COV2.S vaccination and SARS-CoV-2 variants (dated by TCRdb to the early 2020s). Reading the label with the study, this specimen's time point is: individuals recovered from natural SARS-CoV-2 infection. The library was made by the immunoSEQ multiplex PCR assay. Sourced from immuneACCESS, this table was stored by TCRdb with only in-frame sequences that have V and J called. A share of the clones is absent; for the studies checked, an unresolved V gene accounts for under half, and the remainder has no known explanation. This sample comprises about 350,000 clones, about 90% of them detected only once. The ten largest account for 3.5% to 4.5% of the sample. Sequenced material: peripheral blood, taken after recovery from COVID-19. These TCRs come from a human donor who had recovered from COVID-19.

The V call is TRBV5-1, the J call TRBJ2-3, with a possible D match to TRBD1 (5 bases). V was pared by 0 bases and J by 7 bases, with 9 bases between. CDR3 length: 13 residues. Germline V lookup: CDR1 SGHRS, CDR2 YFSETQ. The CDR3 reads CASSLETANTQYF. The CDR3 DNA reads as TGCGCCAGCAGCTTGGAGACAGCCAATACGCAGTATTTT.

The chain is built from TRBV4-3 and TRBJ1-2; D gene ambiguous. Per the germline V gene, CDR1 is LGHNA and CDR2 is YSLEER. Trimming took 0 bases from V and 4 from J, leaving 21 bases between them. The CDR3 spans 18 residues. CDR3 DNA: TGCGCCAGCAGCCAAGACGGGGAGATTGCCCCGCACCCCTATGGCTACACCTTC. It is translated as CASSQDGEIAPHPYGYTF.

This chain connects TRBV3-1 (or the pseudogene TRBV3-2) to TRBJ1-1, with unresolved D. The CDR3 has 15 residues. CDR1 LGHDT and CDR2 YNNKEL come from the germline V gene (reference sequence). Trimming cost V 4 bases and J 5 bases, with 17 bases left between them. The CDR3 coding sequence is TGTGCCAGCAGCCCTCTTTTAGGATCTGGGACTGAAGCTTTCTTT. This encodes CASSPLLGSGTEAFF.

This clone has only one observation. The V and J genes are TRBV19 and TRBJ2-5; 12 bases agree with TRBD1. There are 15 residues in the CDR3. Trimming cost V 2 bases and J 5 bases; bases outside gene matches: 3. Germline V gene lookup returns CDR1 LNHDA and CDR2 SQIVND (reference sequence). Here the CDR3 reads CASSIPGQGAETQYF. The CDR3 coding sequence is TGTGCCAGTAGTATACCGGGACAGGGGGCGGAGACCCAGTACTTC.

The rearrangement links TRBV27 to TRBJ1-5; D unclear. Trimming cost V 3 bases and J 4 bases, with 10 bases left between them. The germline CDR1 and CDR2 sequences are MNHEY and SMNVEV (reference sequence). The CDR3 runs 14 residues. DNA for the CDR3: TGTGCCAGCAGTTTTATTATGGGGAATCAGCCCCAGCATTTT. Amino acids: CASSFIMGNQPQHF.

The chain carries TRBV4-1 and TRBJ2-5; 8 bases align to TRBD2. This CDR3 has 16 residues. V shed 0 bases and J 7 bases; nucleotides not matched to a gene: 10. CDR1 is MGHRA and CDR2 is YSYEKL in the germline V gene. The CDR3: CASSQDSGATGGTQYF. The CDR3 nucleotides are TGCGCCAGCAGCCAAGATAGCGGGGCCACAGGTGGGACCCAGTACTTC.

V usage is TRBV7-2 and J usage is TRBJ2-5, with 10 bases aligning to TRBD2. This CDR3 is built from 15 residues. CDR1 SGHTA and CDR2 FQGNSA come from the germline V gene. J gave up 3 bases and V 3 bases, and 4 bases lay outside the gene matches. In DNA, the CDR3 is TGTGCCAGCAGCTTCAGCAGCGGGGGGGAAGAGACCCAGTACTTC. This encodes CASSFSSGGEETQYF.